These 20 T cell receptor beta chains were all obtained from the same sample, sequenced in a study of cytomegalovirus exposure and HLA in healthy donors. PCR was performed using 60 Vbeta and 13 Jbeta primers. Generated by immunoSEQ multiplex PCR, the TCRdb table keeps only in-frame clones and is missing some. The sample carries some 99,000 clones, around 77% recorded once. Sequenced sample: PBMCs. These receptor sequences come from a female donor in good health and CMV-seronegative.

About this clone: The junction shows a germline mismatch at one end, possibly a read error. The CDR3 sequence is CASSSVGGVNVLTF. As DNA, the CDR3 is TGTGCCAGCAGTTCCGTGGGGGGGGTCAACGTCCTGACTTTC. The rearrangement joins TRBV6-5 to TRBJ2-6; 7 bases line up with TRBD2. In germline, CDR1 is MNHEY, CDR2 SVGAGI. CDR3 size: 14 residues.

The chain uses TRBV6-1 and TRBJ1-5, with a possible D match to TRBD1 (6 bases). Per the germline V gene, CDR1 is MNHNS and CDR2 is SASEGT. V lost 1 base, J lost 4 bases, and 17 bases lay in between. This CDR3 region has 17 residues. The CDR3 DNA sequence: TGTGCCAGCAGTGAAGTCCCAGTGGGGGCCTTTAATCAGCCCCAGCATTTT. Amino acids: CASSEVPVGAFNQPQHF.

The chain couples TRBV18 to TRBJ2-7; TRBD1 matches 7 bases. The length of the CDR3 is 16 residues. J lost 4 bases, V lost 3 bases, and 12 bases had no gene match. In germline, CDR1 is KGHSH, CDR2 LQKENI. The CDR3 region is CASSPEGRAGGYEQYF. The CDR3 nucleotides are TGTGCCAGCTCACCGGAAGGCAGGGCAGGGGGATACGAGCAGTACTTC.

The chain employs TRBV29-1 and TRBJ2-3, with TRBD1 matching over 9 bases. The germline gives CDR1 SQVTM, CDR2 ANQGSEA. CDR3 length equals 14 residues. The trim removed 7 bases at V and 6 bases at J, leaving 11 bases unmatched. CDR3 in amino acids: CSADLQGAADTQYF. The CDR3 nucleotides read TGCAGCGCCGACTTACAGGGGGCGGCGGATACGCAGTATTTT.

This chain connects TRBV28 to TRBJ2-5, with D unclear. Judging by the DNA end, TRBJ2-7 fits better; the J call may be wrong. Germline V CDR1 and CDR2: MDHEN, SYDVKM. This CDR3 comprises 13 residues. The CDR3 DNA follows: TGTGCCAGCAGAAGCGCCCCTACCCACGAGCAGTACTTC. Residues: CASRSAPTHEQYF.

This rearrangement joins TRBV6-1 to TRBJ2-2, with TRBD2 as a possible D gene (6 bases). With 4 bases removed from V and 1 base from J, the gap between germline ends came to 16 bases. The germline gives CDR1 MNHNS, CDR2 SASEGT. The CDR3 loop spans 17 amino acids. CDR3 region: CASSAALGLLNTGELFF. CDR3 nucleotide sequence: TGTGCCAGCAGTGCGGCCCTGGGACTTCTGAACACCGGGGAGCTGTTTTTT.

This clone was counted only a few times. The V call is TRBV11-2, the J call TRBJ1-2, with TRBD1 identical over 7 bases. Germline V gene lookup returns CDR1 SGHAT and CDR2 FQNNGV. The CDR3 sequence is 13 residues long. The J segment lost 8 bases and the V segment lost 4 bases, leaving 7 bases of the junction unmatched. CDR3 DNA: TGTGCCAGCAGCTCTTACACAGGGGTCGGCTACACCTTC. Translated, it gives CASSSYTGVGYTF.

The V gene is TRBV19, the J gene TRBJ2-7; D gene unclear. The germline gives CDR1 LNHDA, CDR2 SQIVND (reference sequence). Trimming took off 3 bases at V and 4 bases at J, with 13 bases between the two ends. The CDR3 runs 14 residues. CDR3 in DNA: TGTGCCAGTAGTATGACGGCGGTTACGTACGAGCAGTACTTC. This translates into CASSMTAVTYEQYF.

This clone was counted once. CDR3 in amino acids: CASSRREGRAIYF. CDR3 DNA sequence: TGTGCCAGCAGCCGGAGGGAGGGTCGAGCCATATATTTT. The chain couples TRBV9 to TRBJ1-3, with D uncertain. Trimming removed 4 bases at V and 11 bases at J, with 16 bases between. CDR3 size: 13 residues. The V gene's germline CDR1 is SGDLS and CDR2 YYNGEE.

This chain joins TRBV6-6 and TRBJ2-1, with D perhaps TRBD2 (6 bases). The CDR3 contains 16 residues. Germline-derived CDR1 and CDR2 are MNHNY and SVGAGI (reference sequence). V was shortened by 2 bases and J by 1 base, with 12 bases between the two germline ends. CDR3 DNA: TGTGCCAGCAGTTACCCCCCTGGGGGGTCCTACAATGAGCAGTTCTTC. Translated: CASSYPPGGSYNEQFF.

CDR3 amino acids: CASSPNESYGYTF. Written as DNA, the CDR3 is TGTGCCAGCTCACCGAATGAGTCCTATGGCTACACCTTC. The V call is TRBV18, the J call TRBJ1-2, with D hard to call. The CDR3 covers 13 residues. V was shortened by 3 bases and J by 4 bases, with 9 bases between the two germline ends. Germline V gene data show CDR1 as KGHSH and CDR2 as LQKENI.

This clone was found a few times. The chain joins TRBV5-1 to TRBJ2-1; 9 bases are shared with TRBD2. This CDR3 is 20 amino acids long. Trimming removed 0 bases from V and 5 bases from J; junction bases left unmatched: 18. Germline V gene sequence: CDR1 SGHRS, CDR2 YFSETQ. CDR3 residues: CASSLVTLSSAGGWNNEQFF. The DNA for the CDR3 is TGCGCCAGCAGCTTGGTAACCCTTTCCTCAGCGGGAGGATGGAACAATGAGCAGTTCTTC.

The rearrangement links TRBV12-5 to TRBJ2-3, with TRBD1 as a possible D gene (5 bases). Germline V gene sequence: CDR1 LGHNT, CDR2 FRNRAP. CDR3 length equals 15 residues. V lost 3 bases and J 6 bases, leaving 16 bases between the germline ends. CDR3 sequence (DNA): TGTGCTAGTGGTTTCGGTCAGGGTTTTAAGGATACGCAGTATTTT. This gives the protein CASGFGQGFKDTQYF.

This rearrangement joins TRBV19 to TRBJ2-7, with 7 bases identical to TRBD1. CDR3 length equals 15 residues. V trimming: 2 bases; J trimming: 2 bases; junction bases outside the gene matches: 6. Germline CDR1 and CDR2: LNHDA and SQIVND (reference sequence). The CDR3 reads CASSIRTGLTYEQYF. In DNA form, the CDR3 reads TGTGCCAGTAGTATACGGACAGGATTAACCTACGAGCAGTACTTC. Full variable domain (outside the CDR3, taken from reference TRBV19 and TRBJ2-7): DGGITQSPKYLFRKEGQNVTLSCEQNLNHDAMYWYRQDPGQGLRLIYYSQIVNDFQKGDIAEGYSVSREKKESFPLTVTSAQKNPTAFYLCASSIRTGLTYEQYFGPGTRLTVT.

V is TRBV2 and J is TRBJ2-2; no clear D gene. CDR3 length: 15 residues. V lost 2 bases, J lost 6 bases, and 13 bases lay in between. Germline values: CDR1 SNHLY, CDR2 FYNNEI. CDR3 nucleotides: TGTGCCAGCAGTGAATGGAGAGTGAGGCCCGGGGAGCTGTTTTTT. Protein product: CASSEWRVRPGELFF.

The gene calls are TRBV18 and TRBJ1-3, with 7 bases matching TRBD1. With V trimmed by 0 bases and J by 2 bases, 4 bases remained unmatched. CDR1 is KGHSH, CDR2 LQKENI, per germline. The CDR3 totals 16 residues. As DNA, the CDR3 is TGTGCCAGCTCACCACCCGGACAGGCCACTGGAAACACCATATATTTT. Its protein product is CASSPPGQATGNTIYF.

This clone was seen only once. The V gene is TRBV5-4, the J gene TRBJ2-2; 9 bases match TRBD2. The germline V gene encodes CDR1 SGHNT and CDR2 YYREEE (reference sequence). V was clipped by 1 base and J by 5 bases; unmatched bases: 6. CDR3 length: 16 residues. The CDR3 region has the DNA TGTGCCAGCAGCTTGTCCCCTAGCGGGGTTACCGGGGAGCTGTTTTTT. Encoded protein: CASSLSPSGVTGELFF.

The chain links TRBV7-9 to TRBJ1-5, with a tentative D call TRBD1 (5 bases). V lost 1 base, J lost 7 bases, and 11 bases lay in between. The CDR3 consists of 14 residues. Germline CDR1 reads SEHNR; CDR2 reads FQNEAQ (reference sequence). CDR3 amino acids: CASSLGREGQPQHF. In DNA, the CDR3 is TGTGCCAGCAGCTTAGGCAGGGAGGGCCAGCCCCAGCATTTT.

This chain uses TRBV7-3 with TRBJ2-1; D possibly corresponds to TRBD2 (6 bases). Per germline, CDR1 SGHTA and CDR2 FQGTGA. With 4 bases removed from V and 5 bases from J, the gap between germline ends came to 12 bases. CDR3 size: 14 residues. The CDR3 protein is CASSYGLPNNEQFF. The CDR3 DNA follows: TGTGCCAGCAGCTATGGACTACCAAACAATGAGCAGTTCTTC. The full variable domain, completed using reference TRBV7-3 and TRBJ2-1, is GAGVSQTPSNKVTEKGKYVELRCDPISGHTALYWYRQSLGQGPEFLIYFQGTGAADDSGLPNDRFFAVRPEGSVSTLKIQRTERGDSAVYLCASSYGLPNNEQFFGPGTRLTVL.

The J gene is TRBJ1-4, the V gene TRBV25-1, with a tentative D call TRBD1 (6 bases). The V and J ends lost 4 bases and 8 bases respectively, with 17 bases between them. This CDR3 is built from 15 residues. The V gene's germline CDR1 is MGHDK and CDR2 SYGVNS. Here the CDR3 reads CASSAPGGAYEKLFF. The CDR3 nucleotides are TGTGCCAGCAGTGCCCCGGGGGGGGCGTACGAAAAACTGTTTTTT.